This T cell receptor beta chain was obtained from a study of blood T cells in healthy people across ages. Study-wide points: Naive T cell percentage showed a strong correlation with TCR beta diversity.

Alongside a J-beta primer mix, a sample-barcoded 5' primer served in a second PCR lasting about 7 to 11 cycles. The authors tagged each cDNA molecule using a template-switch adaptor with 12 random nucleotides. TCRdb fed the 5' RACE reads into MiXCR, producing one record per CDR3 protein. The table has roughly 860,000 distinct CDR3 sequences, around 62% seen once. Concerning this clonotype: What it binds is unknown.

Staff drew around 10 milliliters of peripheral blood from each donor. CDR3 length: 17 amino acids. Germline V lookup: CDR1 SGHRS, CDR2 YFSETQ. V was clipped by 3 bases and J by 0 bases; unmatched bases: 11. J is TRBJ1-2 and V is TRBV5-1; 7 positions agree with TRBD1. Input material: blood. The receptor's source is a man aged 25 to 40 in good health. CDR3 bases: TGCGCCAGCAGCTCGGGACAGTTGGGGCCAGCTAACTATGGCTACACCTTC. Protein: CASSSGQLGPANYGYTF. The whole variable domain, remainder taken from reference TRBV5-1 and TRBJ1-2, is KAGVTQTPRYLIKTRGQQVTLSCSPISGHRSVSWYQQTPGQGLQFLFEYFSETQRNKGNFPGRFSGRQFSNSRSEMNVSTLELGDSALYLCASSSGQLGPANYGYTFGSGTRLTVV.